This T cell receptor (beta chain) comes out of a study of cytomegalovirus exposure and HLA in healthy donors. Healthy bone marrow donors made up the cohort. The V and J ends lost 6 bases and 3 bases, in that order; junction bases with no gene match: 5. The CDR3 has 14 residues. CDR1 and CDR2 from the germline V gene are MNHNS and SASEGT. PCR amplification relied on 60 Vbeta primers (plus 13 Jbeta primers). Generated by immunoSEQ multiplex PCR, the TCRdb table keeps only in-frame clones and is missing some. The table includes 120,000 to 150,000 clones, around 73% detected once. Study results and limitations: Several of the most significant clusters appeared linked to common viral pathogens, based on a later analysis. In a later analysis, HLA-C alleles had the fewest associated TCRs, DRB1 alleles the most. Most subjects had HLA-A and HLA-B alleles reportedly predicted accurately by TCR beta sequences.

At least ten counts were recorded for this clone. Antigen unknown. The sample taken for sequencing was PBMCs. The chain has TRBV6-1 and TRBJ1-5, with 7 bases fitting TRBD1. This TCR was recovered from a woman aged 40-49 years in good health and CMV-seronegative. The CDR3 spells CASRKTGNNQPQHF. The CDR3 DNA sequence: TGTGCCAGCAGGAAGACAGGGAACAATCAGCCCCAGCATTTT.